This entry lists 10 T cell receptor beta chains sequenced from one sample in a study of T cell repertoires in cytomegalovirus infection. TCRdb ran MiXCR on the reads and lists one entry per CDR3 protein. The sample includes tens of thousands of distinct CDR3 sequences, about half of them seen just once. These receptors' targets are unknown. The sequenced sample was CD8+ T cells from cultured PBMCs, obtained from culture after CMV antigen stimulation. These TCRs come from a human donor in good health (CMV status not recorded). Some clones in this sample may be carry-over from other donors' samples.

The rearrangement joins TRBV20-1 to TRBJ2-3; D could derive from TRBD1 or TRBD2 (5 bases each). Germline V CDR1 and CDR2: DFQATT, SNEGSKA (reference sequence). The CDR3 spans 15 residues. Trimming cost V 2 bases and J 1 base, with 13 bases left between them. CDR3 bases: TGCAGTGCTAGATGGGGCCTAGCTCGCACAGATACGCAGTATTTT. Translation: CSARWGLARTDTQYF.

The rearrangement links TRBV2 to TRBJ2-3, with 8 positions matching TRBD2. Trimming took 7 bases from V and 2 from J; bases not matched to a gene: 5. Germline assignment: CDR1 SNHLY and CDR2 FYNNEI. This CDR3 contains 14 residues. CDR3 nucleotides: TGTGCCAGCACCGGGGGGGCATACACAGATACGCAGTATTTT. This sequence encodes CASTGGAYTDTQYF.

This rearrangement joins TRBV4-1 to TRBJ1-2, with 9 positions matching TRBD1. CDR3 length equals 15 residues. CDR1 and CDR2 from the germline V gene are MGHRA and YSYEKL. Losses at the gene ends were 3 bases for V and 5 bases for J; bases not matched to a gene: 7. CDR3 in amino acids: CASSQPGQGQYGYTF. For the CDR3, the DNA is TGCGCCAGCAGCCAGCCGGGACAGGGACAGTATGGCTACACCTTC.

This clonotype was detected only a few times. This sequence joins TRBV28 and TRBJ2-2; D remains unclear. CDR1 and CDR2 from the germline V gene are MDHEN and SYDVKM. Trimming shortened V by 6 bases and J by 3 bases, and 5 bases separated the two germline ends. There are 12 residues in the CDR3. Here the CDR3 reads CASSSYTGELFF. The DNA of the CDR3 is TGTGCCAGCAGCTCCTACACCGGGGAGCTGTTTTTT.

This clonotype was observed a handful of times. The CDR3 DNA sequence: TGTGCCAGTAGTATAGTCAAGAACACTGAAGCTTTCTTT. Protein sequence: CASSIVKNTEAFF. This sequence joins TRBV19 and TRBJ1-1, with D unresolved. From germline, CDR1 is LNHDA and CDR2 SQIVND (reference sequence). Trimming shortened V by 1 base and J by 1 base, and 4 bases separated the two germline ends. This CDR3 comprises 13 residues. The full variable domain, its missing parts supplied by reference TRBV19 and TRBJ1-1, is DGGITQSPKYLFRKEGQNVTLSCEQNLNHDAMYWYRQDPGQGLRLIYYSQIVNDFQKGDIAEGYSVSREKKESFPLTVTSAQKNPTAFYLCASSIVKNTEAFFGQGTRLTVV.

The V call is TRBV7-9, the J call TRBJ2-5, with D unresolved. Germline V gene sequence: CDR1 SEHNR, CDR2 FQNEAQ (reference sequence). The CDR3 totals 14 residues. V was shortened by 5 bases and J by 5 bases, with 15 bases between the two germline ends. For the CDR3, the DNA is TGTGCCAGCAGCCCCTTGCTGTTGGAGGAGACCCAGTACTTC. Its translation: CASSPLLLEETQYF.

The CDR3 DNA is TGCGCCAGCAGCTTGACACGGAACTATGGCTACACCTTC. It is translated as CASSLTRNYGYTF. The gene calls are TRBV5-1 and TRBJ1-2; D not certain. V was trimmed by 1 base and J by 2 bases, leaving 6 bases between them. The CDR3 contains 13 residues. Germline V gene lookup returns CDR1 SGHRS and CDR2 YFSETQ. The whole variable domain, filled in from reference TRBV5-1 and TRBJ1-2, reads KAGVTQTPRYLIKTRGQQVTLSCSPISGHRSVSWYQQTPGQGLQFLFEYFSETQRNKGNFPGRFSGRQFSNSRSEMNVSTLELGDSALYLCASSLTRNYGYTFGSGTRLTVV.

This clonotype was seen more than once but under ten times. The chain uses TRBV7-2 and TRBJ1-1; a possible D gene is TRBD1 (5 bases). This CDR3 spans 13 amino acids. V gave up 5 bases and J gave up 4 bases, with 11 bases separating them. Germline CDR1 reads SGHTA; CDR2 reads FQGNSA. The CDR3 coding sequence is TGTGCCAGCAGCCGAGGGGTAGGCACTGAAGCTTTCTTT. Residues: CASSRGVGTEAFF.

This chain joins TRBV6-1 and TRBJ2-1; 12 bases are a match to TRBD2. V lost 4 bases to trimming and J lost 7 bases; unmatched junction nucleotides: 2. The CDR3 has 14 amino acids. The V gene's germline CDR1 is MNHNS and CDR2 SASEGT. CDR3: CASSASGRGNEQFF. The CDR3 bases are TGTGCCAGCAGTGCTAGCGGGAGGGGTAATGAGCAGTTCTTC.

This clonotype was counted only a few times. The rearrangement uses TRBV5-1 and TRBJ1-1, with D unresolved. The V end was cut by 2 bases, the J end by 1 base, with 6 bases between. The germline gives CDR1 SGHRS, CDR2 YFSETQ. This CDR3 comprises 13 residues. CDR3 protein: CASSFKENTEAFF. The DNA for the CDR3 is TGCGCCAGCAGCTTCAAAGAGAACACTGAAGCTTTCTTT.